This T cell receptor (beta chain) was captured in a study of blood T cells in healthy people across ages. Study in general: For every two T cells, template switching captured about one barcoded beta molecule.

A second PCR, run for about 7 to 11 cycles, used a sample-barcoded 5' primer plus a J-beta primer mix. TCRdb redid the calling of the 5' RACE reads with MiXCR, one entry per CDR3 protein. The sample contains around 2 million distinct CDR3 sequences, about 39% of which appear only once. Peripheral blood samples of 9 to 10 milliliters were drawn from each donor. Study-level points and caveats: It was found that TCR beta diversity correlated strongly with the percentage of naive T cells. Naive and antigen-experienced cells could not be conclusively compared, given unsorted PBMCs.

Of note for this clonotype: No antigen is known for it.

The CDR3 extends over 14 amino acids. CDR1 and CDR2 (germline): SNHLY, FYNNEI. J gave up 7 bases and V 5 bases, and 8 bases lay outside the gene matches. The V gene is TRBV2, the J gene TRBJ1-2, with TRBD1 identical over 9 bases. The sequencing sample was made of blood. The receptor's source is a human donor in good health. This chain's CDR3 is CASSIDRGGFGYTF. CDR3 nucleotide sequence: TGTGCCAGCAGTATCGACAGGGGGGGGTTTGGCTACACCTTC.